These 19 T cell receptor beta chains were sequenced from one sample in a study of CD8 T cells in Susac syndrome. RNA was extracted with the RNeasy kit, and a quantity of roughly 0.45 to 1 ug was reverse transcribed using random hexamers. TCRdb reprocessed the immunoSEQ multiplex PCR reads via MiXCR and lists one record per CDR3 protein. This repertoire shows approximately 100,000 distinct CDR3 sequences, about 90% found once; its top ten account for approximately 0.12%. Sequencing was performed on CD8+ T cells from PBMCs. The receptors were sampled from a human donor in good health.

The V call is TRBV7-9, the J call TRBJ2-4; 8 nucleotides match TRBD1. CDR3 length: 15 amino acids. V shed 7 bases and J 6 bases; nucleotides not matched to a gene: 11. Germline V gene sequence: CDR1 SEHNR, CDR2 FQNEAQ (reference sequence). The CDR3 DNA is TGTGCCAGCACTTGGGGGGCGACAGGGGTAAACATTCAGTACTTC. Translation gives CASTWGATGVNIQYF.

V and J are TRBV12-2 and TRBJ2-7; no check of the table's D call, TRBD1, against the DNA was made. TRBV12-2 is listed as a pseudogene. The CDR3 extends over 17 amino acids. The CDR3 DNA reads TGTGCAAGTCGCCAGGGACAGCCCGTAGGGTCCCTCTACGAGCAGTACTTC. It yields the protein CASRQGQPVGSLYEQYF.

This chain uses TRBV20-1 with TRBJ1-1; D unresolved. Per germline, CDR1 DFQATT and CDR2 SNEGSKA (reference sequence). Deletions cut 6 bases from V and 1 base from J, with 18 bases between. The CDR3 totals 15 residues. In nucleotides, the CDR3 is TGCAGTGCGATACATGCCGGCAGACAGAACACTGAAGCTTTCTTT. It codes for CSAIHAGRQNTEAFF.

The J gene is TRBJ2-7, the V gene TRBV7-2; 9 bases align to TRBD1. CDR1 is SGHTA, CDR2 FQGNSA, per germline. This CDR3 region has 13 residues. Trimming took 5 bases from V and 2 from J; bases not matched to a gene: 1. For the CDR3, the DNA is TGTGCCAGCAGCCGGGACAGGGCCTACGAGCAGTACTTC. Amino acids: CASSRDRAYEQYF.

This clonotype was seen once. This chain connects TRBV6-2 or TRBV6-3 to TRBJ1-1; D is uncertain. Germline V lookup: CDR1 MNHEY, CDR2 SVGEGT. V was shortened by 1 base and J by 3 bases, with 9 bases between the two germline ends. The CDR3 runs 14 residues. CDR3 in amino acids: CASSYYDTDTEAFF. DNA of the CDR3: TGTGCCAGCAGTTACTATGACACCGACACTGAAGCTTTCTTT.

The chain combines TRBV3-1 with TRBJ1-5; 9 nucleotides line up with TRBD1. CDR1 LGHDT and CDR2 YNNKEL come from the germline V gene (reference sequence). This CDR3 is built from 14 residues. With 4 bases clipped from V and 5 bases from J, the junction kept 3 bases outside the gene matches. CDR3 sequence (DNA): TGTGCCAGCAGCCTAGGGACAGGGTATCAGCCCCAGCATTTT. Translated: CASSLGTGYQPQHF.

This sequence joins TRBV12-3 or TRBV12-4 and TRBJ1-1; no clear D. The V end lost 5 bases, the J end lost 4 bases, and 11 bases lay between the germline ends. The CDR3 loop spans 13 amino acids. CDR3 nucleotides: TGTGCCAGCAGTGTCCAGTGGGGCACTGAAGCTTTCTTT. It is translated as CASSVQWGTEAFF.

This clonotype appeared once. The rearrangement uses TRBV11-2 and TRBJ2-4; no clear D. V was clipped by 0 bases and J by 2 bases, with 2 bases between them. Germline V CDR1 and CDR2: SGHAT, FQNNGV. The CDR3 has 13 amino acids. CDR3 amino acids: CASSLEPKNIQYF. The CDR3 coding sequence is TGTGCCAGCAGCTTAGAACCCAAAAACATTCAGTACTTC.

J is TRBJ2-4 and V is TRBV5-1; 10 bases map to TRBD1. Germline V lookup: CDR1 SGHRS, CDR2 YFSETQ. This CDR3 contains 16 residues. Trimming at V came to 3 bases and at J to 0 bases, leaving 3 bases not matched to a gene. DNA for the CDR3: TGCGCCAGCAGCTCCTGGACAGGGGGAGCCAAAAACATTCAGTACTTC. Amino acid sequence: CASSSWTGGAKNIQYF.

The chain has TRBV6-2 or TRBV6-3 and TRBJ1-4; no clear D. Per the germline V gene, CDR1 is MNHEY and CDR2 is SVGEGT. The V and J ends lost 6 bases and 8 bases respectively, with 16 bases between them. The CDR3 consists of 14 residues. In nucleotides, the CDR3 is TGTGCCAGCAGGCCGCGGCGGCCACGCGAAAAACTGTTTTTT. The encoded protein is CASRPRRPREKLFF.

The chain carries TRBV6-2 or TRBV6-3 and TRBJ2-1; D is unresolved. The CDR3 loop spans 14 amino acids. V dropped 6 bases and J dropped 5 bases, with 14 bases sitting between them. Germline CDR1 MNHEY, CDR2 SVGEGT. CDR3 bases: TGTGCCAGCAGACTTTTGGCAGCGAACAATGAGCAGTTCTTC. Its protein is CASRLLAANNEQFF.

This chain links TRBV19 with TRBJ1-6; 7 nucleotides agree with TRBD1. This CDR3 has 20 residues. Germline CDR1 reads LNHDA; CDR2 reads SQIVND (reference sequence). V gave up 3 bases and J gave up 2 bases; unmatched junction bases: 16. As DNA, the CDR3 is TGTGCCAGTAGTATTGAGGGGGCCAGAAGAAATGTGGCCTATAATTCACCCCTCCACTTT. It translates to CASSIEGARRNVAYNSPLHF. The whole variable domain, filled in from reference TRBV19 and TRBJ1-6, reads DGGITQSPKYLFRKEGQNVTLSCEQNLNHDAMYWYRQDPGQGLRLIYYSQIVNDFQKGDIAEGYSVSREKKESFPLTVTSAQKNPTAFYLCASSIEGARRNVAYNSPLHFGNGTRLTVT.

This rearrangement joins TRBV4-3 to TRBJ1-2; D not resolved. V lost 1 base to trimming and J lost 8 bases, with 11 bases between them. The CDR3 spans 13 residues. Per the germline V gene, CDR1 is LGHNA and CDR2 is YSLEER. CDR3 nucleotides: TGCGCCAGCAGCCAAGCTGGGTCTGGGGGCTACACCTTC. It yields the protein CASSQAGSGGYTF.

The chain employs TRBV7-9 and TRBJ2-1; D is undetermined. V lost 5 bases to trimming and J lost 4 bases, with 15 bases between them. Germline V gives CDR1 SEHNR, CDR2 FQNEAQ (reference sequence). CDR3 length: 15 amino acids. The CDR3 DNA sequence: TGTGCCAGCAGCGGCGGCAGTCAAACTTACAATGAGCAGTTCTTC. Its protein product is CASSGGSQTYNEQFF.

The J gene is TRBJ2-2, the V gene TRBV10-3; 10 bases line up with TRBD2. V was pared by 0 bases and J by 3 bases, with 13 bases of the junction left unmatched. The CDR3 length is 20 residues. Per germline, CDR1 ENHRY and CDR2 SYGVKD. CDR3 sequence reads: CAISESTFASTSGDTGELFF. The CDR3 DNA is TGTGCCATCAGTGAGTCCACCTTTGCCAGTACTAGCGGGGACACCGGGGAGCTGTTTTTT.

The chain links TRBV11-2 to TRBJ2-1; D is uncertain. Trimming took 8 bases from V and 5 from J, leaving 10 bases between them. CDR1 and CDR2 from the germline V gene are SGHAT and FQNNGV. CDR3 length equals 12 residues. The CDR3 DNA reads TGTGCCAGCGGGCGGCTCGACAATGAGCAGTTCTTC. It is translated as CASGRLDNEQFF.

J is TRBJ2-1 and V is TRBV5-4; possible D gene TRBD2, 5 bases. The CDR3 length is 15 residues. CDR1 is SGHNT and CDR2 is YYREEE in the germline V gene (reference sequence). V shed 4 bases and J shed 4 bases, with 15 bases lying between them. CDR3 amino acids: CASSLGSSTYNEQFF. The CDR3 region has the DNA TGTGCCAGCAGCCTGGGGTCTAGCACTTACAATGAGCAGTTCTTC. Looking up the rest from reference TRBV5-4 and TRBJ2-1 gives the full variable domain: ETGVTQSPTHLIKTRGQQVTLRCSSQSGHNTVSWYQQALGQGPQFIFQYYREEENGRGNFPPRFSGLQFPNYSSELNVNALELDDSALYLCASSLGSSTYNEQFFGPGTRLTVL.

J is TRBJ2-3 and V is TRBV10-3, with D perhaps matching TRBD2 (5 bases). The V end was cut by 3 bases, the J end by 10 bases, with 11 bases between. The CDR3 has 12 residues. Germline loops: CDR1 ENHRY, CDR2 SYGVKD. CDR3 region: CAISDGVQSQYF. The CDR3 DNA reads as TGTGCCATCAGTGACGGGGTTCAGTCGCAGTATTTT.

The V gene is TRBV7-2, the J gene TRBJ2-7; possible D gene TRBD2, 6 bases. This CDR3 has 13 residues. Germline-derived CDR1 and CDR2 are SGHTA and FQGNSA. V was clipped by 0 bases and J by 4 bases, with 7 bases between them. CDR3 nucleotides: TGTGCCAGCAGCTTAGCGGGGACTTACGAGCAGTACTTC. Amino acid sequence: CASSLAGTYEQYF. The variable domain in full, with the rest retrieved from reference TRBV7-2 and TRBJ2-7, is GAGVSQSPSNKVTEKGKDVELRCDPISGHTALYWYRQSLGQGLEFLIYFQGNSAPDKSGLPSDRFSAERTGGSVSTLTIQRTQQEDSAVYLCASSLAGTYEQYFGPGTRLTVT.